This TCR beta chain was identified during a study of blood T cell repertoires in COVID-19. As for the study in general: Material from acute and convalescent COVID-19 was sourced from the United States, Italy and Spain. T cells, B-cell-depleted T cells, or PBMCs provided the cDNA or gDNA that served as material.

Methods used by the authors: For nucleated cells, counts were estimated from reference gene primer amplification. Sequencing used immunoSEQ multiplex PCR; TCRdb keeps in-frame clones, though not all of them. V, J and clone size were drawn from that table, and D and trimming were deduced from the DNA. Here the sample spans fewer than 300,000 clones, approximately 87% being singletons. This clonotype was obtained from a human donor in a cohort sampled during active COVID-19. The sequenced sample consisted of peripheral blood.

The CDR3 is CASSKGLQSNYEQYF. The CDR3 coding sequence is TGTGCCAGCAGCAAAGGACTCCAGTCAAACTACGAGCAGTACTTC. This rearrangement joins TRBV7-2 to TRBJ2-7; maybe TRBD2 (5 bases). The CDR3 extends over 15 amino acids. From germline, CDR1 is SGHTA and CDR2 FQGNSA. Trimming shortened V by 5 bases and J by 3 bases, and 17 bases separated the two germline ends.